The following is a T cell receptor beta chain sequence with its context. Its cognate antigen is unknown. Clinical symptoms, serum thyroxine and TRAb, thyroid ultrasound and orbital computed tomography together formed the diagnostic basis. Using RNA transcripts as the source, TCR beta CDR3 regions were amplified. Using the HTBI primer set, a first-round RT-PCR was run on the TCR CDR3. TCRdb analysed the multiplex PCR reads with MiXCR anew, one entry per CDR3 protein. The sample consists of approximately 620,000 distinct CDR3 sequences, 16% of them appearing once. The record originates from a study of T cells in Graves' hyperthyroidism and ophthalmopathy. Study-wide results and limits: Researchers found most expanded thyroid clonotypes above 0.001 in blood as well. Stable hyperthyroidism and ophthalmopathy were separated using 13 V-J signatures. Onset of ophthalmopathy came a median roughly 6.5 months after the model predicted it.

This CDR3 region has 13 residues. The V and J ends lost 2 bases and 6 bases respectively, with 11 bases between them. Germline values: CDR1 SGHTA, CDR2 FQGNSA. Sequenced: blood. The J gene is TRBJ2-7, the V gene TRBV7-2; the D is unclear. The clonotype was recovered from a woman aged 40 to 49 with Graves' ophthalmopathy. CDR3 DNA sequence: TGTGCCAGCAGCTTATTGTCCTTCGGCGAGCAGTACTTC. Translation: CASSLLSFGEQYF.